Following are 12 T cell receptor beta chains from one sample sequenced in a study of monozygotic twins with inflammatory bowel disease. TCRdb reprocessed the 5' RACE reads, keeping one entry per CDR3 protein, no DNA. Recorded for this sample: 350,000 to 400,000 distinct CDR3 sequences. Specimen: blood. These receptors all come from a human donor with ulcerative colitis or Crohn's disease, or a healthy co-twin of an affected twin (not recorded which).

V gene TRBV12-3 or TRBV12-4 combines with J gene TRBJ1-6; TCRdb's D gene call, TRBD1, goes unchecked for lack of DNA. The CDR3 sequence is 15 residues long. This CDR3 is CASRVTGVYNSPLHF.

The rearrangement joins TRBV19 to TRBJ1-1. Germline CDR1 and CDR2: LNHDA and SQIVND (reference sequence). The length of the CDR3 is 16 residues. The CDR3 loop reads CASSIDLEVLNTEAFF.

J is TRBJ1-5 and V is TRBV15; TCRdb selects TRBD1, and the lack of DNA leaves this call unchecked. The CDR3 spans 14 residues. Germline assignment: CDR1 LNHNV and CDR2 YYDKDF (reference sequence). The CDR3 region is CATSGGGLDQPQHF.

The genes are TRBV6-1 and TRBJ2-7; TCRdb proposes TRBD2, but this gene call is untestable without DNA. CDR1 and CDR2 from the germline V gene are MNHNS and SASEGT. The CDR3 loop spans 17 amino acids. The CDR3 is CASSPGLAGGHSYEQYF.

This sequence joins TRBV6-5 and TRBJ1-1; TCRdb names TRBD1, which stays unverified in the absence of DNA. There are 13 residues in the CDR3. Germline assignment: CDR1 MNHEY and CDR2 SVGAGI. CDR3 region: CASTAGSWTEAFF.

Here the CDR3 reads CASSRGASTDTQYF. V is TRBV18 and J is TRBJ2-3. This CDR3 is 14 amino acids long. Germline V gene sequence: CDR1 KGHSH, CDR2 LQKENI.

The chain couples TRBV29-1 to TRBJ2-7; the D gene TCRdb calls, TRBD1, cannot be checked with no DNA. The germline CDR1 and CDR2 sequences are SQVTM and ANQGSEA. The CDR3 covers 13 residues. CDR3 protein: CSVWDRGSYEQYF.

This chain joins TRBV7-3 and TRBJ2-7. The CDR3 spans 14 residues. Germline CDR1 reads SGHTA; CDR2 reads FQGTGA. The CDR3 spells CASSLIAGSYEQYF.

The rearrangement joins TRBV7-3 to TRBJ1-1. Germline V gene lookup returns CDR1 SGHTA and CDR2 FQGTGA. This CDR3 is 16 amino acids long. The CDR3 loop is CASSPQPSLMNTEAFF.

The rearrangement joins TRBV4-2 to TRBJ1-1; TCRdb's D gene call, TRBD1, goes unchecked for lack of DNA. The CDR3 runs to 16 residues. Germline assignment: CDR1 LGHNA and CDR2 YNFKEQ. The CDR3 reads CASSTLVTGGNTEAFF.

The CDR3 sequence is CAISESLASGTGETQYF. The chain uses TRBV10-3 and TRBJ2-5; TCRdb designates TRBD2, a call that cannot be tested without DNA. The CDR3 is 17 residues long. Germline V gene lookup returns CDR1 ENHRY and CDR2 SYGVKD.

V usage is TRBV24-1 and J usage is TRBJ2-7; TCRdb gives TRBD2 as the D gene, but with no DNA this cannot be confirmed. Germline V CDR1 and CDR2: KGHDR, SFDVKD. The CDR3 length is 12 residues. This CDR3 reads CATSDWEYEQYF.